Below are 8 T cell receptor beta chains sequenced from a single sample in a study of HIV-infected patients and healthy controls. 450 to 600 ng RNA was reverse transcribed with alpha and beta constant-region primers. Alpha and beta chain libraries were made separately by chain-specific third strand synthesis with multiplexing indices. TCRdb recomputed calls from the 5' RACE reads with MiXCR, one row per CDR3 protein. The sample carries some 19,000 distinct CDR3 sequences, over 7% recorded once. Whole blood was used without fractionation, so all unsorted peripheral T cells were included. The sample was blood. The receptor set was obtained from an adult in good health.

Many counts were recorded for this clonotype. The chain links TRBV6-2 or TRBV6-3 to TRBJ2-7, with TRBD1 identical over 10 bases. CDR3 length: 15 amino acids. V shed 6 bases and J 4 bases; nucleotides not matched to a gene: 9. The germline CDR1 and CDR2 sequences are MNHEY and SVGEGT. The CDR3, as DNA: TGTGCCAGCAGCCCACCCGGGACAGGGGCTTACGAGCAGTACTTC. Translating gives CASSPPGTGAYEQYF.

At least ten counts were recorded for this clonotype. CDR3 in DNA: TGTGCCAGCAGCCCCCGGACAGGGGGCGATACGCAGTATTTT. Translating gives CASSPRTGGDTQYF. The V and J genes are TRBV7-9 and TRBJ2-3; TRBD1 aligns across 11 bases. Germline assignment: CDR1 SEHNR and CDR2 FQNEAQ (reference sequence). CDR3 length: 14 residues. V lost 5 bases to trimming and J lost 6 bases; unmatched junction nucleotides: 4.

This clonotype has a count of ten or more. The chain is built from TRBV5-4 and TRBJ2-3, with 11 nucleotides matching TRBD2. The CDR3 has 15 amino acids. Germline loops: CDR1 SGHNT, CDR2 YYREEE (reference sequence). J lost 2 bases, V lost 3 bases, and 2 bases had no gene match. The CDR3 loop is CASSWTSGLTDTQYF. The CDR3 DNA follows: TGTGCCAGCAGCTGGACTAGCGGGCTCACAGATACGCAGTATTTT.

This chain joins TRBV28 and TRBJ1-2; possible D gene TRBD1, 6 bases. Germline V lookup: CDR1 MDHEN, CDR2 SYDVKM. V was pared by 8 bases and J by 12 bases, with 16 bases between. The CDR3 totals 11 residues. Written as DNA, the CDR3 is TGTGCCAGCGACGCGACAGGCCCCCACACCTTC. This encodes CASDATGPHTF.

By sample share, this clonotype is medium-sized (0.01 to 0.1%). The chain couples TRBV7-2 to TRBJ1-2; D gene uncertain. The CDR3 is 11 residues long. Deletions cut 5 bases from V and 5 bases from J, with 6 bases between. The germline CDR1 and CDR2 sequences are SGHTA and FQGNSA. In DNA, the CDR3 is TGTGCCAGCAGCCTGCAGTATGGCTACACCTTC. Translation: CASSLQYGYTF.

This clonotype was seen repeatedly, ten times or more. This sequence joins TRBV20-1 and TRBJ1-5, with D perhaps TRBD1 (6 bases). V was shortened by 4 bases and J by 4 bases, with 26 bases between the two germline ends. Germline CDR1 and CDR2: DFQATT and SNEGSKA (reference sequence). The CDR3 is made up of 18 amino acids. The CDR3 here is CSAISAEEGQHLNQPQHF. As DNA, the CDR3 is TGCAGTGCTATCTCCGCTGAAGAAGGACAGCACTTAAATCAGCCCCAGCATTTT.

This clonotype was seen a few times. This CDR3 is CASSPQNTEAFF. The CDR3 coding sequence is TGTGCCAGCAGCCCCCAGAACACTGAAGCTTTCTTT. The V call is TRBV13, the J call TRBJ1-1; no reliable D call. Germline V gene data show CDR1 as PRHDT and CDR2 as FYEKMQ (reference sequence). The CDR3 has 12 amino acids. V shed 5 bases and J shed 1 base, with 5 bases lying between them.

This clonotype has only a few counts. The rearrangement uses TRBV6-5 and TRBJ2-4; the match to TRBD2 covers 11 bases. Germline V CDR1 and CDR2: MNHEY, SVGAGI. The CDR3 is 16 residues long. V dropped 5 bases and J dropped 6; count of bases not matched to a gene: 9. The CDR3 loop reads CASSRNSGGATNIQYF. CDR3 DNA sequence: TGTGCCAGCAGTCGAAATAGCGGGGGGGCTACAAACATTCAGTACTTC.